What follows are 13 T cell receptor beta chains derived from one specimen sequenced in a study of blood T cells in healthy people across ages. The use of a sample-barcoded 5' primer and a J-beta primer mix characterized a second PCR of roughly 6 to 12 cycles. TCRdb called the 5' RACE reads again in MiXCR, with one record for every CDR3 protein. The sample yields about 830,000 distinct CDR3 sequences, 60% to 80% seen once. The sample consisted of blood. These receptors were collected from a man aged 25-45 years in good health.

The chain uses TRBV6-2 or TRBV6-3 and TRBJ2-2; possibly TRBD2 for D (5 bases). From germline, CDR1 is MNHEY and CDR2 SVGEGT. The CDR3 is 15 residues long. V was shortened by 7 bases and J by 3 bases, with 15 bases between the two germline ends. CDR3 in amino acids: CASTLRSGHTGELFF. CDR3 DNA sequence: TGTGCCAGCACTTTACGAAGCGGCCACACCGGGGAGCTGTTTTTT.

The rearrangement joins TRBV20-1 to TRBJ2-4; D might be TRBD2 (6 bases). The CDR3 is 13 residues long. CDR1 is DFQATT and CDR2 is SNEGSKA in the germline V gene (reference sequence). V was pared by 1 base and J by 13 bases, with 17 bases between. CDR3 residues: CSARAVTPGEQYF. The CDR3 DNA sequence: TGCAGTGCTAGAGCTGTGACCCCGGGGGAGCAGTACTTC.

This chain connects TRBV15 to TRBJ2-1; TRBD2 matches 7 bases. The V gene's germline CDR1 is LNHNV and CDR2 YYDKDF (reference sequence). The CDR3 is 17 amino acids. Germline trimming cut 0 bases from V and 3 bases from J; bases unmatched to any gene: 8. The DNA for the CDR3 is TGTGCCACCAGCAGAGATTTGGGGCTAGCGGACTACAATGAGCAGTTCTTC. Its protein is CATSRDLGLADYNEQFF. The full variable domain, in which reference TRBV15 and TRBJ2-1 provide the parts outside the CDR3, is DAMVIQNPRYQVTQFGKPVTLSCSQTLNHNVMYWYQQKSSQAPKLLFHYYDKDFNNEADTPDNFQSRRPNTSFCFLDIRSPGLGDTAMYLCATSRDLGLADYNEQFFGPGTRLTVL.

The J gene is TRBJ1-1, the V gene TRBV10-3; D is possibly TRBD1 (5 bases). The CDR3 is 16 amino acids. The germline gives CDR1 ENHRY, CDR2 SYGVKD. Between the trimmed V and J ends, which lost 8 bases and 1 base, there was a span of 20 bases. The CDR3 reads CAIHGTATDSNTEAFF. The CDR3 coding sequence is TGTGCCATCCACGGGACGGCTACCGACTCGAACACTGAAGCTTTCTTT.

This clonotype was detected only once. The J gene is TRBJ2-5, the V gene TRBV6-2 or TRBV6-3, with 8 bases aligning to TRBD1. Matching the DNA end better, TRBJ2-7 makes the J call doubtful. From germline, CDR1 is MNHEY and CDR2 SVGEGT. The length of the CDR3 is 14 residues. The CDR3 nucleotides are TGTGCCAGCAGCAGGACAGGGATTGACTACGAGCAGTACTTC. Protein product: CASSRTGIDYEQYF.

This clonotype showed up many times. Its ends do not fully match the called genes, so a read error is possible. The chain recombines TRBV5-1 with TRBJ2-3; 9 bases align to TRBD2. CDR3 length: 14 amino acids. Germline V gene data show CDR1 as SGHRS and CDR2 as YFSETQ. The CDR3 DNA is TGCACCAGCAGCGTTGCGGGGGGGATGGATACGCAGTATTTT. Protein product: CTSSVAGGMDTQYF.

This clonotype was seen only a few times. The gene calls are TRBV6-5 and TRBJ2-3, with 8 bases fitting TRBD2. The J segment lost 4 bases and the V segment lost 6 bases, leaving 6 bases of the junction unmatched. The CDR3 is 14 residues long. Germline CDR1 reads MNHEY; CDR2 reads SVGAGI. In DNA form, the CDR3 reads TGTGCCAGCAGCTCGGGGGGGCCCGCAGATACGCAGTATTTT. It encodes CASSSGGPADTQYF.

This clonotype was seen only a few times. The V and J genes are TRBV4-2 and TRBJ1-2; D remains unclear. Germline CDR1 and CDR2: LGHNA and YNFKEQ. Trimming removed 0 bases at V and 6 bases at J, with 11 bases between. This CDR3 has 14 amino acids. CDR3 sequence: CASSQEGSFHGYTF. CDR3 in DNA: TGTGCCAGCAGCCAAGAAGGCAGTTTTCATGGCTACACCTTC.

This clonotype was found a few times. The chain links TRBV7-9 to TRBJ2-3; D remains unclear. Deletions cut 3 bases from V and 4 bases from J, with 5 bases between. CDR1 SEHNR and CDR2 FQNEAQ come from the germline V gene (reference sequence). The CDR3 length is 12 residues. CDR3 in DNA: TGTGCCAGCAGCTTCCACCCAGATACGCAGTATTTT. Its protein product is CASSFHPDTQYF. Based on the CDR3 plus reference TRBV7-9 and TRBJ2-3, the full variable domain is DTGVSQNPRHKITKRGQNVTFRCDPISEHNRLYWYRQTLGQGPEFLTYFQNEAQLEKSRLLSDRFSAERPKGSFSTLEIQRTEQGDSAMYLCASSFHPDTQYFGPGTRLTVL.

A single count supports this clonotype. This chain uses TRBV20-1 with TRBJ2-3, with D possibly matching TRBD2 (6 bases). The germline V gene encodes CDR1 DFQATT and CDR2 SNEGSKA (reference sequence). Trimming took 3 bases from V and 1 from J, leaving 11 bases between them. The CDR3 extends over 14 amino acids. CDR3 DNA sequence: TGCAGTGCTAGGACTAGTGTGGGCACAGATACGCAGTATTTT. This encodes CSARTSVGTDTQYF.

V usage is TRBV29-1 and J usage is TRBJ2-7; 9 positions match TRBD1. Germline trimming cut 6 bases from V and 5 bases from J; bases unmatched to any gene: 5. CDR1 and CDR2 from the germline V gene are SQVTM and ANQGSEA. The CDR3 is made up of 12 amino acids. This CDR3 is CSVQDRGHEQYF. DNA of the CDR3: TGCAGCGTGCAGGACAGGGGCCACGAGCAGTACTTC.

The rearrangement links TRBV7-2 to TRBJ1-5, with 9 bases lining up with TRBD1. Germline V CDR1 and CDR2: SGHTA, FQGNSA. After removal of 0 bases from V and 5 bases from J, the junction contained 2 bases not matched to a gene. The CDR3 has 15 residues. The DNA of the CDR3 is TGTGCCAGCAGCTTAGCGGGACAGGGTCATCAGCCCCAGCATTTT. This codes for CASSLAGQGHQPQHF.

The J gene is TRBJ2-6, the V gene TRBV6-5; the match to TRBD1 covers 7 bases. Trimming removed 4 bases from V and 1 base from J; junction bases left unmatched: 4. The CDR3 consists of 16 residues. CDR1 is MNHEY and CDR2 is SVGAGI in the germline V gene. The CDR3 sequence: CASSWDSLSGANVLTF. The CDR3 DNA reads TGTGCCAGCAGTTGGGACAGCCTTTCTGGGGCCAACGTCCTGACTTTC.